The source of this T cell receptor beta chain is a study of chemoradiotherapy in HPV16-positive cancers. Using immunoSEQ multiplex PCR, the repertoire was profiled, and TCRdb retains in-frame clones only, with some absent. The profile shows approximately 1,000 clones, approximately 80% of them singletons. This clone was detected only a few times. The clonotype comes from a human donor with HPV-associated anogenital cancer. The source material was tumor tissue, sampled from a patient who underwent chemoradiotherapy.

The CDR3 sequence: CASSLEASGLYEQYF. The CDR3 DNA reads TGTGCCAGCAGCTTAGAAGCTAGCGGCCTATACGAGCAGTACTTC. J is TRBJ2-7 and V is TRBV7-9; the match to TRBD2 covers 7 bases. Unmatched junction bases numbered 7, after V lost 1 base and J lost 4 bases. Germline-derived CDR1 and CDR2 are SEHNR and FQNEAQ (reference sequence). The CDR3 spans 15 residues.